The sequence of this T cell receptor beta chain was determined in a study of cytomegalovirus exposure and HLA in healthy donors. Study overall: The study placed 70% to 85% of its roughly 400 genotyped donors in the Caucasian-associated ancestry cluster. Study observations and caveats: V- and J-gene trimming of TCR beta was linked (in a later analysis) to a missense DCLRE1C variant. Among immune exposure information, only CMV serostatus was available. The authors judged a highly shared variant cluster likely a sequencing artifact.

Losses at the gene ends were 5 bases for V and 0 bases for J; bases not matched to a gene: 9. The germline gives CDR1 SGHNT, CDR2 YENEEA. The CDR3 is made up of 16 amino acids. Comment on this clone: Its specificity is not known.

Both 60 Vbeta primers and 13 Jbeta primers went into the PCR. Data came from immunoSEQ multiplex PCR; TCRdb stores just in-frame clones and leaves some out. Here the sample spans about 130,000 clones, 83% being singletons. The chain employs TRBV11-3 and TRBJ1-2; 7 bases align to TRBD1. This TCR was sampled from a woman in her forties in good health and CMV-seropositive. The sequenced material came from PBMCs. CDR3 in DNA: TGTGCCAGCAGCCAACTTACAGGGGTGGCTAACTATGGCTACACCTTC. Encoded protein: CASSQLTGVANYGYTF.